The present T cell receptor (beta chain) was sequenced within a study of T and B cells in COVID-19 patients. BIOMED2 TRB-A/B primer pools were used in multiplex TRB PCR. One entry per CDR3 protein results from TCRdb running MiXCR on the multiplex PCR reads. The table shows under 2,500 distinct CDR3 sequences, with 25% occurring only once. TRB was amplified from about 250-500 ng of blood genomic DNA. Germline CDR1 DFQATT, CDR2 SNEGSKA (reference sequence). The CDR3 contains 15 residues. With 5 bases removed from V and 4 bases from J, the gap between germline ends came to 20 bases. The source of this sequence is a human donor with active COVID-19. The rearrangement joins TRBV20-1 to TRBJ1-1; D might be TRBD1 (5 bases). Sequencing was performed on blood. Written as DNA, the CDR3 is TGCAGTGCTCCCCCGGCGGGGGACCGGGGCACTGAAGCTTTCTTT. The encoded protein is CSAPPAGDRGTEAFF.